The 17 T cell receptor beta chains below come from one sample, sequenced in a study of blood T cell repertoires in COVID-19. Using immunoSEQ multiplex PCR, the repertoire was profiled, and TCRdb retains in-frame clones only, with some absent. The sample consists of 250,000 or so clones, around 91% of them appearing once. The sequencing input was peripheral blood. The receptors were sampled from a woman aged 60-75 years with COVID-19, enrolled during active disease.

In this sample, this clone turned up a few times. J is TRBJ1-2 and V is TRBV28, with D unresolved. The V end was cut by 6 bases, the J end by 8 bases, with 19 bases between. Germline-derived CDR1 and CDR2 are MDHEN and SYDVKM. The CDR3 has 14 residues. The CDR3, as DNA: TGTGCCAGCAGCTTTTCACGGGGATTTGGCGGCTACACCTTC. Protein sequence: CASSFSRGFGGYTF.

The rearrangement uses TRBV4-2 and TRBJ2-3; 11 nucleotides line up with TRBD2. Looked up from germline, CDR1 is LGHNA and CDR2 is YNFKEQ. The CDR3 contains 20 residues. Losses at the gene ends were 1 base for V and 3 bases for J; bases not matched to a gene: 15. The CDR3 spells CASSQVGIAGGRFGTDTQYF. The CDR3 DNA sequence: TGTGCCAGCAGCCAAGTTGGGATAGCGGGGGGGCGGTTTGGGACAGATACGCAGTATTTT.

J is TRBJ1-5 and V is TRBV19; D is ambiguous. The V gene's germline CDR1 is LNHDA and CDR2 SQIVND (reference sequence). Trimming took off 8 bases at V and 4 bases at J, with 12 bases between the two ends. The CDR3 runs 13 residues. The chain's CDR3 is CASSPSRNQPQHF. In DNA form, the CDR3 reads TGTGCCAGTTCCCCGAGTCGAAATCAGCCCCAGCATTTT. Full variable domain (rest looked up from reference TRBV19 and TRBJ1-5): DGGITQSPKYLFRKEGQNVTLSCEQNLNHDAMYWYRQDPGQGLRLIYYSQIVNDFQKGDIAEGYSVSREKKESFPLTVTSAQKNPTAFYLCASSPSRNQPQHFGDGTRLSIL.

V is TRBV6-2 or TRBV6-3 and J is TRBJ2-2; D is perhaps TRBD1 (6 bases). Deletions cut 4 bases from V and 2 bases from J, with 8 bases between. This CDR3 has 14 amino acids. Germline V CDR1 and CDR2: MNHEY, SVGEGT. The CDR3 DNA is TGTGCCAGCAGTTCCGGGACAAACACCGGGGAGCTGTTTTTT. Encoded protein: CASSSGTNTGELFF.

The rearrangement uses TRBV7-8 and TRBJ2-7; a weak D match, TRBD1 (6 bases). V shed 0 bases and J shed 1 base, with 7 bases lying between them. The CDR3 consists of 14 residues. Germline V CDR1 and CDR2: SGHVS, FQNEAQ. The CDR3 DNA is TGTGCCAGCAGCTTAGCCGGACAGTCCTACGAGCAGTACTTC. Its protein product is CASSLAGQSYEQYF.

The CDR3 DNA is TGCGCCAGCAGCCAAACCCAGGAAGGAAACACCATATATTTT. Its protein is CASSQTQEGNTIYF. The chain recombines TRBV4-3 with TRBJ1-3; no definite D call. V lost 2 bases and J 4 bases, leaving 9 bases between the germline ends. Germline lookup yields CDR1 LGHNA and CDR2 YSLEER. The length of the CDR3 is 14 residues.

This chain links TRBV19 with TRBJ1-2, with D tentatively TRBD1 (6 bases). The germline V gene has CDR1 LNHDA and CDR2 SQIVND (reference sequence). Trimming cost V 4 bases and J 1 base, with 10 bases left between them. The CDR3 runs 14 residues. CDR3 DNA sequence: TGTGCCAGTAGTAAAGGACAGCTTAACTATGGCTACACCTTC. It translates to CASSKGQLNYGYTF. Drawing the rest from reference TRBV19 and TRBJ1-2, the complete variable domain is DGGITQSPKYLFRKEGQNVTLSCEQNLNHDAMYWYRQDPGQGLRLIYYSQIVNDFQKGDIAEGYSVSREKKESFPLTVTSAQKNPTAFYLCASSKGQLNYGYTFGSGTRLTVV.

This sequence joins TRBV2 and TRBJ1-2, with D maybe TRBD1 (6 bases). V was shortened by 5 bases and J by 0 bases, with 10 bases between the two germline ends. This CDR3 comprises 14 residues. The germline gives CDR1 SNHLY, CDR2 FYNNEI. The CDR3 bases are TGTGCCAGCAGTCCACAGGGAGCTAACTATGGCTACACCTTC. Translated, it gives CASSPQGANYGYTF.

This clone was seen more than once but under ten times. This chain uses TRBV7-2 with TRBJ1-2; TRBD1 is a possible D gene (6 bases). Germline CDR1 reads SGHTA; CDR2 reads FQGNSA. CDR3 size: 12 residues. Trimming removed 1 base from V and 8 bases from J, with 8 bases in between. The CDR3 loop is CASSLGGRGYTF. CDR3 in DNA: TGTGCCAGCAGCTTAGGGGGGCGGGGCTACACCTTC.

The J gene is TRBJ2-5, the V gene TRBV11-2, with a tentative D call TRBD1 (6 bases). This CDR3 contains 13 residues. V lost 1 base, J lost 8 bases, and 11 bases lay in between. Looked up from germline, CDR1 is SGHAT and CDR2 is FQNNGV. CDR3 bases: TGTGCCAGCAGCTTAGGAGGGGGAGTAACCCAGTACTTC. It translates to CASSLGGGVTQYF.

V and J are TRBV7-2 and TRBJ1-6; 7 bases line up with TRBD1. From germline, CDR1 is SGHTA and CDR2 FQGNSA. The CDR3 has 17 amino acids. Trimming took 4 bases from V and 6 from J; bases not matched to a gene: 12. CDR3 DNA sequence: TGTGCCAGCAGCTCCCCCCACAGGGGAGGCGGTAATTCACCCCTCCACTTT. Translated, it gives CASSSPHRGGGNSPLHF.

A single count supports this clone. This rearrangement joins TRBV7-2 to TRBJ2-3; unclear D gene. The CDR3 is 14 amino acids. V lost 1 base and J 2 bases, leaving 7 bases between the germline ends. Germline V lookup: CDR1 SGHTA, CDR2 FQGNSA. The chain's CDR3 is CASSLGSDTDTQYF. The CDR3 DNA is TGTGCCAGCAGCTTAGGCTCAGACACAGATACGCAGTATTTT.

The chain is built from TRBV5-1 and TRBJ1-2; TRBD1 aligns across 7 bases. Per the germline V gene, CDR1 is SGHRS and CDR2 is YFSETQ. The trim removed 2 bases at V and 0 bases at J, leaving 1 base unmatched. This CDR3 is 14 amino acids long. CDR3 DNA sequence: TGCGCCAGCAGCTTCGGGACAGCTAACTATGGCTACACCTTC. Protein: CASSFGTANYGYTF.

The chain carries TRBV14 and TRBJ1-3, with D perhaps TRBD1 (6 bases). Germline V gene sequence: CDR1 SGHDN, CDR2 FVKESK. The CDR3 is made up of 15 amino acids. V was trimmed by 6 bases and J by 0 bases, leaving 12 bases between them. In DNA form, the CDR3 reads TGTGCCAGCAGAACAGAGGACAGCTCTGGAAACACCATATATTTT. This encodes CASRTEDSSGNTIYF.

The chain uses TRBV5-1 and TRBJ1-1; 10 nucleotides match TRBD1. The CDR3 consists of 18 residues. Germline trimming cut 4 bases from V and 3 bases from J; bases unmatched to any gene: 15. CDR1 is SGHRS, CDR2 YFSETQ, per germline. This CDR3 reads CASSGIGQGVMGYTEAFF. For the CDR3, the DNA is TGCGCCAGCAGCGGAATAGGACAGGGGGTAATGGGGTACACTGAAGCTTTCTTT.

The CDR3 sequence is CASSHTARDTYEQYF. CDR3 nucleotide sequence: TGCGCCAGCAGTCATACCGCCCGGGACACTTACGAGCAGTACTTC. The genes are TRBV23-1 and TRBJ2-7; D might be TRBD1 (6 bases). TRBV23-1 counts as an open reading frame of uncertain function. V was trimmed by 3 bases and J by 4 bases, leaving 16 bases between them. This CDR3 has 15 residues.

The CDR3 is CASSLGTGPGQFF. As DNA, the CDR3 is TGTGCCAGCAGCTTAGGCACAGGTCCCGGGCAGTTCTTC. The rearrangement uses TRBV7-2 and TRBJ2-1, with a tentative D call TRBD1 (5 bases). CDR1 and CDR2 from the germline V gene are SGHTA and FQGNSA. V was shortened by 1 base and J by 12 bases, with 13 bases between the two germline ends. The CDR3 length is 13 residues.